These 15 T cell receptor beta chains came from one sample sequenced in a study of cytomegalovirus exposure and HLA in healthy donors. The study ran its PCR with 60 Vbeta and 13 Jbeta primers. The protocol was immunoSEQ multiplex PCR, while the TCRdb copy is restricted to in-frame clones and leaves out a portion. The profile shows roughly 88,000 clones, about two thirds of them singletons. The source material was PBMCs. These receptors were collected from a man between 50 and 59 years old in good health and CMV-seronegative.

The V and J genes are TRBV21-1 and TRBJ1-4; the tabulated D call, TRBD1, remains unverified against the DNA. TRBV21-1 is marked as a pseudogene. The CDR3 runs to 13 residues. CDR3 bases: TGTGCCGGAACCGGGACAGGGGGTGAAAAACTGTTTTTT. Its translation: CAGTGTGGEKLFF.

V is TRBV2 and J is TRBJ1-1; a weak D match, TRBD1 (5 bases). Germline loops: CDR1 SNHLY, CDR2 FYNNEI. Between the trimmed V and J ends, which lost 4 bases and 0 bases, there was a span of 9 bases. CDR3 length equals 14 residues. The CDR3: CASSVPGLNTEAFF. The CDR3 nucleotides read TGTGCCAGCAGTGTACCAGGGCTGAACACTGAAGCTTTCTTT.

The CDR3 nucleotides read TGTGCCTGGAGTGTCGTCGTGGAGACCCAGTACTTC. It encodes CAWSVVVETQYF. The J gene is TRBJ2-5, the V gene TRBV30; no definite D call. Trimming removed 0 bases from V and 5 bases from J, with 7 bases in between. The CDR3 runs 12 residues. Germline lookup yields CDR1 GTSNPN and CDR2 SVGIG (reference sequence).

This clone was found a few times. The chain employs TRBV2 and TRBJ2-7; tentatively, D is TRBD1 (6 bases). The CDR3 contains 14 residues. The germline V gene has CDR1 SNHLY and CDR2 FYNNEI. Between the trimmed V and J ends, which lost 4 bases and 2 bases, there was a span of 12 bases. CDR3: CASSAGDDPYEQYV. The CDR3 bases are TGTGCCAGCAGTGCAGGGGACGACCCCTACGAGCAGTACGTC.

The chain employs TRBV7-9 and TRBJ2-6; D perhaps matches TRBD2 (5 bases). V was cut by 0 bases and J by 3 bases, with 6 bases left in between. The CDR3 is 15 amino acids. Per the germline V gene, CDR1 is SEHNR and CDR2 is FQNEAQ (reference sequence). In DNA, the CDR3 is TGTGCCAGCAGCTTAGCGGGGAGTGGGGCCAACGTCCTGACTTTC. Translated: CASSLAGSGANVLTF.

CDR3 bases: TGCGCCAGCAGCTTGGACAGAACAGAGACCCAGTACTTC. Translating gives CASSLDRTETQYF. This chain connects TRBV5-1 to TRBJ2-5; D is unclear. V dropped 0 bases and J dropped 4 bases, with 7 bases sitting between them. This CDR3 contains 13 residues. CDR1 and CDR2 from the germline V gene are SGHRS and YFSETQ. Based on the CDR3 plus reference TRBV5-1 and TRBJ2-5, the full variable domain is KAGVTQTPRYLIKTRGQQVTLSCSPISGHRSVSWYQQTPGQGLQFLFEYFSETQRNKGNFPGRFSGRQFSNSRSEMNVSTLELGDSALYLCASSLDRTETQYFGPGTRLLVL.

The V gene is TRBV6-5, the J gene TRBJ2-3, with 8 bases fitting TRBD2. CDR3 size: 14 residues. The germline V gene encodes CDR1 MNHEY and CDR2 SVGAGI. Losses at the gene ends were 5 bases for V and 2 bases for J; bases not matched to a gene: 3. The chain's CDR3 is CASSVREVTDTQYF. Written as DNA, the CDR3 is TGTGCCAGCAGTGTGCGGGAGGTCACAGATACGCAGTATTTT.

The chain combines TRBV6-5 with TRBJ1-3, with D unclear. The CDR3 is made up of 16 amino acids. CDR1 and CDR2 (germline): MNHEY, SVGAGI. Deletions cut 3 bases from V and 2 bases from J, with 14 bases between. The CDR3 DNA reads TGTGCCAGCAGTTATTTGACCGACTTCCCTGGAAACACCATATATTTT. This sequence encodes CASSYLTDFPGNTIYF.

J is TRBJ1-1 and V is TRBV5-1, with a possible D match to TRBD1 (5 bases). V was trimmed by 3 bases and J by 0 bases, leaving 12 bases between them. The CDR3 totals 15 residues. Germline CDR1 and CDR2: SGHRS and YFSETQ. CDR3 coding DNA: TGCGCCAGCAGCTCAGCCCTGACAGTGAACACTGAAGCTTTCTTT. Encoded protein: CASSSALTVNTEAFF.

The chain carries TRBV6-1 and TRBJ2-5; 10 nucleotides align to TRBD1. The CDR3 contains 14 residues. Germline values: CDR1 MNHNS, CDR2 SASEGT. The junction had 8 bases not matched to a gene; V was cut back by 8 bases and J by 5 bases. The CDR3 reads CASVTGTGEETQYF. The CDR3 bases are TGTGCCAGCGTTACCGGGACAGGGGAGGAGACCCAGTACTTC.

This clone has more than one count but fewer than ten. One end of the junction does not line up with germline, which may come from a read error. This chain joins TRBV20-1 and TRBJ2-1, with 7 bases aligning to TRBD2. CDR1 is DFQATT and CDR2 is SNEGSKA in the germline V gene (reference sequence). The CDR3 sequence is 10 residues long. Here the CDR3 reads CSALAELAVF. The CDR3 DNA follows: TGCAGCGCCCTAGCGGAATTGGCGGTCTTC.

The chain is built from TRBV5-1 and TRBJ2-5; D remains ambiguous. Trimming took 2 bases from V and 0 from J, leaving 8 bases between them. The length of the CDR3 is 14 residues. Germline V gives CDR1 SGHRS, CDR2 YFSETQ. This chain's CDR3 is CASSFGGDQETQYF. The CDR3 nucleotides are TGCGCCAGCAGCTTTGGTGGAGACCAAGAGACCCAGTACTTC.

This clone was seen a single time. Germline is not matched at one junction end, which may reflect a read error. The J gene is TRBJ1-2, the V gene TRBV7-7, with TRBD1 as a possible D gene (6 bases). Germline loops: CDR1 SSHAT, CDR2 FNYEAQ (reference sequence). The CDR3 sequence is 17 residues long. The CDR3 loop is CASSLARALDSLDGYTF. The CDR3 coding sequence is TGTGCTAGCAGCTTAGCTAGAGCCTTGGACAGTTTGGATGGCTACACCTTC.

In its sample, this clone was seen a few times. The rearrangement uses TRBV5-4 and TRBJ2-7, with TRBD2 matching 9 bases. This CDR3 comprises 16 residues. V dropped 4 bases and J dropped 1; count of bases not matched to a gene: 9. CDR1 is SGHNT, CDR2 YYREEE, per germline (reference sequence). CDR3 sequence reads: CASSPTSGRSSYEQYF. The CDR3 DNA reads as TGTGCCAGCAGCCCCACTAGCGGGCGATCTTCCTACGAGCAGTACTTC.

The CDR3 sequence: CAWRSDRDGYTF. Here the CDR3 DNA reads TGTGCCTGGAGATCCGACAGGGATGGCTACACCTTC. The chain combines TRBV30 with TRBJ1-2; TRBD1 matches 7 bases. V shed 3 bases and J 6 bases; nucleotides not matched to a gene: 4. This CDR3 is built from 12 residues. The V gene's germline CDR1 is GTSNPN and CDR2 SVGIG (reference sequence).